This T cell receptor beta chain was recorded in a study of T cell clones after liver transplantation. Study-level information: Apart from three HCV-positive recipients, transplants were for non-autoimmune, non-viral reasons. Tolerance: complete withdrawal held at least one year, liver enzymes staying within twice normal. General study findings and limits: Rather than being deleted, graft donor-reactive T cells may have moved into the graft.

V lost 1 base to trimming and J lost 7 bases, with 13 bases between them. The CDR3 runs to 14 residues. CDR1 SGHAT and CDR2 FQNNGV come from the germline V gene. On this clone: Antigen specificity is unknown.

Libraries were prepared by immunoSEQ multiplex PCR; TCRdb keeps only in-frame clonotypes and omits some of them. This sample has tens of thousands of clones; around four fifths occur once, and the top ten carry 2% to 2.5%. V gene TRBV11-2 combines with J gene TRBJ1-2; no clear D gene. The TCR comes from a human patient who received a liver transplant. These T cells may partly come from the graft donor. The material sequenced was CD4+ T cells from blood, taken less than 50 months after liver transplant. In DNA form, the CDR3 reads TGTGCCAGCAGCTTAGGTTTGGTCTGGAGTGGCTACACCTTC. This translates into CASSLGLVWSGYTF.